This TCR beta chain was recovered during a study of Ad26.COV2.S vaccination and SARS-CoV-2 variants. Whole-study context: Participants got Ad26.COV2.S intramuscularly, once or twice 56 days apart. Findings and caveats of the study: Similar non-spike TCR breadth was observed in recipients of vaccine and of placebo. There was a possibility that the TCR breadth and depth analyses underestimated total T cell responses.

Treatment: 15 to 20 received Ad26.COV2.S at low or high dose, single or two shots; 5 received placebo; per-sample allocation not given. Samples came from day 63 after the first vaccine or placebo injection. Wuhan-strain spike was delivered by a replication-incompetent Ad26 vector. Germline V gene data show CDR1 as LGHNA and CDR2 as YSLEER. V was clipped by 0 bases and J by 0 bases, with 7 bases between them. This CDR3 region has 15 residues. Worth noting for this clone: No antigen is known for it.

Sequenced by immunoSEQ multiplex PCR; TCRdb stores in-frame clones only, minus some. The table lists more than 400,000 clones, roughly 90% of them singletons. The sequence came from a person between 18 and 65 years old who received the Ad26.COV2.S COVID-19 vaccine or a placebo. The material was peripheral blood, obtained in a trial of Ad26.COV2.S vaccine versus placebo. This chain joins TRBV4-3 and TRBJ2-3, with no clear D. The CDR3 protein is CASSQDSFSTDTQYF. CDR3 bases: TGCGCCAGCAGCCAAGACTCCTTTAGCACAGATACGCAGTATTTT.